Presented here are 9 T cell receptor beta chains from one specimen sequenced in a study of T cells in Graves' hyperthyroidism and ophthalmopathy (dated by TCRdb to between 2019 and 2020). Libraries were made using multiplex PCR. TCRdb lists the instrument as Illumina HiSeq 2000. TCR beta CDR3 regions were amplified from RNA transcripts. The TCR CDR3 was subjected to a first round of RT-PCR using the HTBI primer set and the Qiagen OneStep RT-PCR kit. TCRdb redid the processing of the public reads, applying fastp at Q25 and MiXCR, and retained in-frame beta chains. For every CDR3 protein sequence, its rows merge into one entry that carries the most common genes and DNA. The sample table contains a few hundred thousand distinct CDR3 sequences; only one count was recorded for about 15% of them. Of the sample, roughly 7.4% falls within the top ten clones. Sequenced sample: blood. The receptor source for this set is a woman aged 18-35 years with Graves' hyperthyroidism.

This clonotype showed up many times. This chain joins TRBV12-3 or TRBV12-4 and TRBJ1-2; TRBD1 agrees at 7 bases. Trimming cost V 3 bases and J 2 bases; bases outside gene matches: 9. This CDR3 spans 16 amino acids. CDR3 nucleotide sequence: TGTGCCAGCAGTTTTATCAAAGGGGGCGGGAACTATGGCTACACCTTC. This sequence encodes CASSFIKGGGNYGYTF.

The chain has TRBV10-3 and TRBJ1-4; D unclear. V was cut by 5 bases and J by 0 bases, with 22 bases left in between. CDR3 length equals 19 residues. CDR1 and CDR2 from the germline V gene are ENHRY and SYGVKD. CDR3 DNA: TGTGCCATCAGTAAAAACCAGGCTGGCTTACTAGCAACTAATGAAAAACTGTTTTTT. It yields the protein CAISKNQAGLLATNEKLFF.

This clonotype showed up many times. V is TRBV14 and J is TRBJ2-1; D is unclear. CDR1 SGHDN and CDR2 FVKESK come from the germline V gene. CDR3 length: 14 amino acids. V was trimmed by 0 bases and J by 1 base, leaving 4 bases between them. The CDR3, as DNA: TGTGCCAGCAGCCAAGAAGAATCCTACAATGAGCAGTTCTTC. This encodes CASSQEESYNEQFF.

This clonotype was counted at least ten times. The chain is built from TRBV12-3 or TRBV12-4 and TRBJ2-7, with D possibly TRBD2 on 5 matching bases. V lost 2 bases to trimming and J lost 0 bases, with 8 bases between them. The CDR3 extends over 14 amino acids. The CDR3 sequence is CASSLPGSSYEQYF. As DNA, the CDR3 is TGTGCCAGCAGTTTACCGGGGAGCTCCTACGAGCAGTACTTC.

This clonotype has a count of ten or more. V and J are TRBV6-2 or TRBV6-3 and TRBJ2-3, with TRBD2 matching over 8 bases. J lost 2 bases, V lost 2 bases, and 0 bases had no gene match. Germline V lookup: CDR1 MNHEY, CDR2 SVGEGT. The CDR3 is 14 amino acids. The CDR3 nucleotides read TGTGCCAGCAGTTACGGACTAGCCACAGATACGCAGTATTTT. It codes for CASSYGLATDTQYF.

This clonotype was recorded a few times. A much larger clone lies a single base off, so this may be a read error. The chain's CDR3 is CASSSRTDTGTQYF. The CDR3, as DNA: TGTGCCAGCAGTTCGAGGACGGACACAGGTACGCAGTATTTT. The rearrangement uses TRBV6-5 and TRBJ2-3, with D possibly matching TRBD1 (5 bases). CDR1 is MNHEY, CDR2 SVGAGI, per germline. The CDR3 contains 14 residues.

The V gene is TRBV28, the J gene TRBJ2-5, with TRBD2 matching 11 bases. The CDR3 runs to 18 residues. Trimming removed 6 bases from V and 1 base from J; junction bases left unmatched: 13. The germline CDR1 and CDR2 sequences are MDHEN and SYDVKM. The chain's CDR3 is CASRRSYLAGGRQETQYF. The CDR3 region has the DNA TGTGCCAGCAGGCGGAGTTACCTAGCGGGGGGCCGCCAAGAGACCCAGTACTTC.

This clonotype appeared many times. The chain employs TRBV5-1 and TRBJ2-5; D is uncertain. V was cut by 0 bases and J by 5 bases, with 11 bases left in between. This CDR3 contains 14 residues. In germline, CDR1 is SGHRS, CDR2 YFSETQ. The CDR3 DNA sequence: TGCGCCAGCAGCTTGGCCCGAGGAGAGGAGACCCAGTACTTC. Translating it yields CASSLARGEETQYF.

This clonotype was counted many times. The rearrangement joins TRBV6-1 to TRBJ1-2; D may be TRBD1 (5 bases). The length of the CDR3 is 14 residues. Trimming stripped 7 bases from V and 4 bases from J, with 16 bases between. Germline lookup yields CDR1 MNHNS and CDR2 SASEGT. In DNA, the CDR3 is TGTGCCAGCAATCGGCAGGGTGGGGGCTATGGCTACACCTTC. As protein: CASNRQGGGYGYTF.